This passage covers 27 T cell receptor beta chains from one sample sequenced in a study of yellow fever vaccine responses in identical twins (dated by TCRdb to 2016 to 2018). Libraries came from RT-PCR. The sequencer was an Illumina HiSeq 2500. Clones were called with MiXCR by TCRdb after fastp trimmed the public reads at Q25, and only in-frame beta chains were retained. Each record represents a unique CDR3 protein, reported with the most common genes and DNA among its rows. The sample profile shows tens of thousands of distinct CDR3 sequences; almost 60% of them were found once. Roughly 4.5% of the sample is taken by the ten largest. The sample here was T cells from blood (PBMCs), unsorted or a sorted subset (not recorded which), taken before or after yellow fever vaccination (not recorded which). The receptors come from a woman aged 18-35 years who received the yellow fever vaccine. Donor details come from another sample of the same person, matched by shared clones.

J is TRBJ2-1 and V is TRBV20-1, with 9 bases matching TRBD2. There are 15 residues in the CDR3. The germline V gene encodes CDR1 DFQATT and CDR2 SNEGSKA (reference sequence). The junction had 6 bases not matched to a gene; V was cut back by 2 bases and J by 4 bases. The chain's CDR3 is CSARIAGVDYNEQFF. CDR3 coding DNA: TGCAGTGCTAGAATAGCGGGAGTCGATTACAATGAGCAGTTCTTC.

The chain has TRBV27 and TRBJ2-1, with D possibly being TRBD2 (5 bases). Germline assignment: CDR1 MNHEY and CDR2 SMNVEV (reference sequence). Between the trimmed V and J ends, which lost 2 bases and 7 bases, there was a span of 9 bases. The CDR3 is 13 amino acids. This chain's CDR3 is CASSLGGGNEQFF. The CDR3 nucleotides are TGTGCCAGCAGTTTAGGCGGAGGTAATGAGCAGTTCTTC.

V is TRBV7-3 and J is TRBJ2-2; TRBD2 might be the D (5 bases). Per the germline V gene, CDR1 is SGHTA and CDR2 is FQGTGA. CDR3 length: 17 amino acids. The V gene lost 4 bases and the J gene lost 0 bases, with 15 bases spanning the gap. Written as DNA, the CDR3 is TGTGCCAGCAGCTCCCGGGGTAGCGCCCCGAACACCGGGGAGCTGTTTTTT. Its translation is CASSSRGSAPNTGELFF.

V gene TRBV18 combines with J gene TRBJ2-1, with D possibly TRBD2 on 6 matching bases. CDR1 is KGHSH, CDR2 LQKENI, per germline. CDR3 size: 16 residues. The V end lost 4 bases, the J end lost 0 bases, and 13 bases lay between the germline ends. The chain's CDR3 is CASSLLALSSYNEQFF. In nucleotides, the CDR3 is TGTGCCAGCTCACTCCTAGCGCTGAGCTCCTACAATGAGCAGTTCTTC.

V and J are TRBV6-2 or TRBV6-3 and TRBJ1-1, with D hard to call. The CDR3 contains 14 residues. Trimming cost V 0 bases and J 2 bases, with 7 bases left between them. The germline CDR1 and CDR2 sequences are MNHEY and SVGEGT. The chain's CDR3 is CASSYSSRNTEAFF. The CDR3 DNA follows: TGTGCCAGCAGTTACTCTTCCAGAAACACTGAAGCTTTCTTT.

The chain carries TRBV12-3 or TRBV12-4 and TRBJ1-1, with unresolved D. The CDR3 runs to 14 residues. Trimming took 3 bases from V and 5 from J, leaving 13 bases between them. The CDR3 loop is CASSLGAGGTEAFF. CDR3 bases: TGTGCCAGCAGTTTGGGCGCGGGCGGGACTGAAGCTTTCTTT.

This rearrangement joins TRBV19 to TRBJ1-1; D remains ambiguous. The CDR3 sequence is 13 residues long. Between the trimmed V and J ends, which lost 4 bases and 3 bases, there was a span of 9 bases. From germline, CDR1 is LNHDA and CDR2 SQIVND (reference sequence). The CDR3 coding sequence is TGTGCCAGTAGTAAATCTGGAGACACTGAAGCTTTCTTT. Translated, it gives CASSKSGDTEAFF.

The CDR3 DNA sequence: TGTGCCAGCAGTGTGGGGACCATCTCCTACGAGCAGTACTTC. This encodes CASSVGTISYEQYF. V and J are TRBV2 and TRBJ2-7, with D perhaps matching TRBD1 or TRBD2 (5 bases each). Germline loops: CDR1 SNHLY, CDR2 FYNNEI. The CDR3 is made up of 14 amino acids. Between the trimmed V and J ends, which lost 4 bases and 0 bases, there was a span of 10 bases.

This chain joins TRBV20-1 and TRBJ1-6; D is unresolved. CDR1 and CDR2 (germline): DFQATT, SNEGSKA (reference sequence). This CDR3 has 14 residues. V lost 6 bases and J 7 bases, leaving 16 bases between the germline ends. CDR3 nucleotides: TGCAGTGCGAAGGGTCGGAGTTACAATTCACCCCTCCACTTT. As protein: CSAKGRSYNSPLHF.

The chain joins TRBV9 to TRBJ1-2, with D unclear. Germline V CDR1 and CDR2: SGDLS, YYNGEE. V shed 0 bases and J shed 0 bases, with 9 bases lying between them. The CDR3 runs 15 residues. CDR3 sequence reads: CASSVGSEANYGYTF. The DNA of the CDR3 is TGTGCCAGCAGCGTAGGCTCAGAAGCTAACTATGGCTACACCTTC. Complete variable domain (other parts from reference TRBV9 and TRBJ1-2): DSGVTQTPKHLITATGQRVTLRCSPRSGDLSVYWYQQSLDQGLQFLIQYYNGEERAKGNILERFSAQQFPDLHSELNLSSLELGDSALYFCASSVGSEANYGYTFGSGTRLTVV.

This rearrangement joins TRBV3-1 to TRBJ2-1, with 7 bases lining up with TRBD2. The CDR3 loop spans 16 amino acids. V shed 4 bases and J 2 bases; nucleotides not matched to a gene: 8. CDR1 is LGHDT, CDR2 YNNKEL, per germline (reference sequence). The CDR3 region is CASSPRSAGTYNEQFF. As DNA, the CDR3 is TGTGCCAGCAGCCCCCGTTCAGCGGGAACCTACAATGAGCAGTTCTTC.

The chain couples TRBV12-3 or TRBV12-4 to TRBJ2-5, with a possible D match to TRBD2 (5 bases). The CDR3 is 15 residues long. With 6 bases removed from V and 0 bases from J, the gap between germline ends came to 14 bases. The CDR3 DNA sequence: TGTGCCAGCAGCCCCCCGGACTGGTACCAAGAGACCCAGTACTTC. Its translation: CASSPPDWYQETQYF.

J is TRBJ2-3 and V is TRBV28; TRBD1 matches at 7 bases. The germline V gene has CDR1 MDHEN and CDR2 SYDVKM. V dropped 5 bases and J dropped 2; count of bases not matched to a gene: 7. This CDR3 is built from 15 residues. CDR3 protein: CASSPRDSLTDTQYF. DNA of the CDR3: TGTGCCAGCAGTCCCCGGGACAGCCTCACAGATACGCAGTATTTT.

The chain uses TRBV29-1 and TRBJ2-7; no clear D. V lost 1 base and J 3 bases, leaving 7 bases between the germline ends. This CDR3 is built from 12 residues. Germline V lookup: CDR1 SQVTM, CDR2 ANQGSEA. In DNA, the CDR3 is TGCAGCGTTGAAGGCCAGAACTACGAGCAGTACTTC. It is translated as CSVEGQNYEQYF.

The V and J genes are TRBV7-3 and TRBJ2-1, with 10 positions matching TRBD2. The germline V gene encodes CDR1 SGHTA and CDR2 FQGTGA. There are 17 residues in the CDR3. V dropped 5 bases and J dropped 8; count of bases not matched to a gene: 15. The CDR3 sequence is CASSPNARLAGVDEQFF. The CDR3 DNA follows: TGTGCCAGCAGCCCAAATGCGCGGCTAGCGGGAGTCGATGAGCAGTTCTTC.

About this clonotype itself: A junction end diverges from the germline sequence, so it may reflect a read error. V and J are TRBV5-6 and TRBJ2-5; D is perhaps TRBD1 (5 bases). Germline CDR1 SGHDT, CDR2 YYEEEE. The CDR3 is 11 amino acids. The CDR3 reads CASSLAQARDF. In nucleotides, the CDR3 is TGTGCCAGCAGCTTGGCACAGGCAAGGGACTTC. Full variable domain (outside the CDR3, taken from reference TRBV5-6 and TRBJ2-5): DAGVTQSPTHLIKTRGQQVTLRCSPKSGHDTVSWYQQALGQGPQFIFQYYEEEERQRGNFPDRFSGHQFPNYSSELNVNALLLGDSALYLCASSLAQARDFGPGTRLLVL.

J is TRBJ1-2 and V is TRBV11-2; D gene uncertain. The CDR3 extends over 12 amino acids. Looked up from germline, CDR1 is SGHAT and CDR2 is FQNNGV. V lost 3 bases, J lost 5 bases, and 7 bases lay in between. CDR3 coding DNA: TGTGCCAGCAGCTTGGATCGATATGGCTACACCTTC. It yields the protein CASSLDRYGYTF.

This chain uses TRBV2 with TRBJ2-1, with D tentatively TRBD1 or TRBD2 (6 bases each). The CDR3 is 14 residues long. V gave up 6 bases and J gave up 8 bases, with 17 bases separating them. Germline CDR1 is SNHLY and CDR2 is FYNNEI. CDR3 in DNA: TGTGCCAGCAGAACCCCTGGGGGGCCGTATGAGCAGTTCTTC. Its translation: CASRTPGGPYEQFF.

This clonotype occurred once. The CDR3 sequence is CASSDLAGGAGANVLTF. CDR3 DNA sequence: TGTGCCAGCAGTGACCTAGCGGGAGGTGCTGGGGCCAACGTCCTGACTTTC. The chain joins TRBV2 to TRBJ2-6; 11 bases are shared with TRBD2. Germline V gene sequence: CDR1 SNHLY, CDR2 FYNNEI. This CDR3 region has 17 residues. Trimming cost V 3 bases and J 2 bases; bases outside gene matches: 3.

V gene TRBV24-1 combines with J gene TRBJ1-5; D ambiguous. V was shortened by 5 bases and J by 4 bases, with 17 bases between the two germline ends. The CDR3 is 16 residues long. Germline loops: CDR1 KGHDR, CDR2 SFDVKD. CDR3 sequence: CATSGGAGGENQPQHF. The CDR3 region has the DNA TGTGCCACCAGTGGAGGCGCCGGTGGGGAGAATCAGCCCCAGCATTTT.

The table lists this clonotype with a few counts. The chain recombines TRBV12-3 or TRBV12-4 with TRBJ1-2, with TRBD1 matching over 8 bases. The V and J ends lost 7 bases and 4 bases, in that order; junction bases with no gene match: 8. The CDR3 is 14 residues long. Here the CDR3 reads CASTGQGLGYGYTF. In DNA form, the CDR3 reads TGTGCCAGCACCGGACAGGGTTTGGGCTATGGCTACACCTTC.

The chain couples TRBV15 to TRBJ2-3; TRBD1 agrees at 11 bases. The junction had 3 bases not matched to a gene; V was cut back by 0 bases and J by 4 bases. CDR1 is LNHNV, CDR2 YYDKDF, per germline (reference sequence). This CDR3 comprises 16 residues. The DNA for the CDR3 is TGTGCCACCAGCAGAGATAGGGGACAGGGGGCAGATACGCAGTATTTT. Translated: CATSRDRGQGADTQYF.

This clonotype was seen more than once but under ten times. The chain couples TRBV13 to TRBJ2-3, with D hard to call. The germline CDR1 and CDR2 sequences are PRHDT and FYEKMQ (reference sequence). CDR3 length equals 10 residues. CDR3 region: CAGSTDTQYF. CDR3 nucleotides: TGTGCGGGCAGCACAGATACGCAGTATTTT.

CDR3 sequence: CASSYGQGNTGELFF. The CDR3 bases are TGTGCCAGCAGTTACGGACAGGGTAACACCGGGGAGCTGTTTTTT. This chain connects TRBV6-5 to TRBJ2-2; TRBD1 matches at 8 bases. Germline V CDR1 and CDR2: MNHEY, SVGAGI. The CDR3 contains 15 residues. After removal of 2 bases from V and 2 bases from J, the junction contained 1 base not matched to a gene.

This chain links TRBV11-1 with TRBJ2-1; possibly TRBD2 for D (6 bases). The CDR3 length is 14 residues. Germline V lookup: CDR1 SGHAT, CDR2 FQDESV (reference sequence). The V and J ends lost 0 bases and 7 bases respectively, with 10 bases between them. CDR3 amino acids: CASSLAPGRNEQFF. The CDR3 region has the DNA TGTGCCAGCAGCTTAGCGCCAGGGAGGAATGAGCAGTTCTTC.

This clonotype occurred a few times. V is TRBV6-4 and J is TRBJ1-1; maybe TRBD1 (5 bases). Per the germline V gene, CDR1 is MRHNA and CDR2 is SNTAGT. The V end lost 2 bases, the J end lost 4 bases, and 8 bases lay between the germline ends. The CDR3 runs 13 residues. The CDR3 spells CASSDEGTTEAFF. As DNA, the CDR3 is TGTGCCAGCAGTGACGAGGGGACCACTGAAGCTTTCTTT.

Concerning this clonotype: The junction does not match germline at one end; this may be a read error. J is TRBJ2-5 and V is TRBV29-1; D tentatively fits TRBD1 or TRBD2 (6 bases each). Germline V lookup: CDR1 SQVTM, CDR2 ANQGSEA. The CDR3 totals 12 residues. For the CDR3, the DNA is TGCAGCGCTGAAGGGGGGACGGAGACCCAGTACTTC. This translates into CSAEGGTETQYF.